The rows below give T cell receptor beta chains drawn from one sample of a study of cytotoxic CD8 clonotypes in ibrutinib-treated CLL. Libraries were prepared by immunoSEQ multiplex PCR; TCRdb keeps only in-frame clonotypes and omits some of them. This table has 200,000 to 250,000 clones, roughly 65% appearing once. Sequenced here: PBMCs, sampled after 12 months of ibrutinib treatment. These receptors all come from a human donor with chronic lymphocytic leukemia. CDR3s include the opening cysteine and the closing phenylalanine or tryptophan. A D gene is named only where the DNA matches it firmly. Clone size appears in some rows only: once, few, many, or a class for an expanded clone.

clone_size d_call j_call v_call cdr3_nt cdr3_aa
few - TRBJ1-1 TRBV20-1 TGCAGTTCCTTCTGGGGGGCGGAAGCTTTCTTT CSSFWGAEAFF
- - TRBJ1-5 TRBV14 TGTGCCAGCAGCCAAGACCAAAAACAGCCCCAGCATTTT CASSQDQKQPQHF
- - TRBJ2-1 TRBV6-4 TGTGCCAGCAGTGCCGGGGCGGGCAATGAGCAGTTCTTC CASSAGAGNEQFF
- TRBD2 TRBJ2-5 TRBV7-8 TGTGCCAGCACCCCAGCGATAGCGGGAGAGACCCAGTACTTC CASTPAIAGETQYF
- - TRBJ2-7 TRBV9 TGTGCCAGCAGCGTCCTGGACTGGGAGGACGAGCAGTACTTC CASSVLDWEDEQYF
- TRBD2 TRBJ2-1 TRBV4-1 TGCGCCAGCAGCCAACCTGGGACTAGCGGGATTAATGAGCAGTTCTTC CASSQPGTSGINEQFF
- - TRBJ2-2 TRBV7-2 TGTGCCAGCAGCCCAGGGACGGTCGTGGAGACCGGGGAGCTGTTTTTT CASSPGTVVETGELFF
once - TRBJ2-7 TRBV19 TGTGCCAGTAGTACTTCAGGGGGGTCCGGCGAGCAGTACTTC CASSTSGGSGEQYF
- TRBD2 TRBJ2-1 TRBV9 TGTGCCAGCAGCGTCCGACTAGCGGGGTTCAATGAGCAGTTCTTC CASSVRLAGFNEQFF
- TRBD1 TRBJ1-2 TRBV28 TGTGCCAGCAGTTCTCCCAGACCGGGACAGGGGGCAAACGTCGGCTATGGCTACACCTTC CASSSPRPGQGANVGYGYTF
- TRBD1 TRBJ2-7 TRBV29-1 TGCAGCGTCGACCAGACAGGGATCAACGAGCAGTACTTC CSVDQTGINEQYF
- - TRBJ2-7 TRBV29-1 TGCAGCGTTGAAGGCGAGGGCCTTTCCTACGAGCAGTACTTC CSVEGEGLSYEQYF
many - TRBJ2-1 TRBV5-4 TGTGCCAGCAGCTTGATGTATGAGCAGTTCTTC CASSLMYEQFF
- - TRBJ1-2 TRBV6-5 TGTGCCAGCAGTTACTCAGCAGTTACTGGCTACACCTTC CASSYSAVTGYTF
few TRBD1 TRBJ1-1 TRBV7-3 TGTGCCAGCAGCCCCGCCGGGACAGCGCCGTTCATGAACACTGAAGCTTTCTTT CASSPAGTAPFMNTEAFF
- - TRBJ1-1 TRBV14 TGTGCCAGCAGCCCCTTCGGGGGCGGGAACACTGAAGCTTTCTTT CASSPFGGGNTEAFF
many - TRBJ1-2 TRBV7-2 TGTGCCAGCAGCTTGTCGGGAACTAACTATGGCTACACCTTC CASSLSGTNYGYTF
- - TRBJ2-7 TRBV2 TGTGCCAGCAGTGAGAACACGGCGGCAGGGCGTCCCTACGAGCAGTACTTC CASSENTAAGRPYEQYF
- - TRBJ2-1 TRBV11-3 TGTGCCAGCAGCTTTGGAGGCTCCTACAATGAGCAGTTCTTC CASSFGGSYNEQFF
- TRBD1 TRBJ2-2 TRBV28 TGTGCCAGCAACTCCCGGACAGGGGACACCGGGGAGCTGTTTTTT CASNSRTGDTGELFF
- TRBD1 TRBJ1-5 TRBV19 TGTGCCAACCACCCCGGGACAGGGGCTGGTCAGCCCCAGCATTTT CANHPGTGAGQPQHF
- - TRBJ1-1 TRBV9 TGTGCCAGCAGCCTCCAAACGGGGGACACTGAAGCTTTCTTT CASSLQTGDTEAFF
- - TRBJ2-1 TRBV6-6 TGTGCCAGCCGAACTGGGGGGCAGGGTGAGCAGTTCTTC CASRTGGQGEQFF
- - TRBJ2-1 TRBV5-6 TGTGCCAGCAGCTTCTGGGGTGGTTTATTTTCTAATGAGCAGTTCTTC CASSFWGGLFSNEQFF
- TRBD2 TRBJ2-7 TRBV11-1 TGTGCCAGCAGCTCTAGCGGGATTAGCTCCTACGAGCAGTACTTC CASSSSGISSYEQYF
- - TRBJ2-6 TRBV5-1 TGCGCCAGCAGCTTGGACTCTGGGGCCAACGTCCTGACTTTC CASSLDSGANVLTF
- TRBD1 TRBJ1-2 TRBV27 TGTGCCAGCAGTTTAGAGGGGGCCGGTGGCTACACCTTC CASSLEGAGGYTF
- - TRBJ2-7 TRBV30 TGTGCCGTATATCCCGAGACTAGTGGCTACGAGCAGTACTTC CAVYPETSGYEQYF
once - TRBJ1-5 TRBV5-1 TGCGCCAGCAGCTTGGGACAGAACAATCAGCCCCAGCATTTT CASSLGQNNQPQHF
- - TRBJ1-4 TRBV27 TGTGCCAGCAGTTCCCTCGGACCGGTCAATGAAAAACTGTTTTTT CASSSLGPVNEKLFF
- - TRBJ2-3 TRBV6-5 TGTGCCAGCAGTTTACAGGGTAAAGGGACAGATACGCAGTATTTT CASSLQGKGTDTQYF
- - TRBJ1-1 TRBV5-4 TGTGCCAGCAGCCCCGGGGTGGAACCTGAAGCTTTCTTT CASSPGVEPEAFF
- - TRBJ1-2 TRBV30 TGTGCCTGGAGTGTACCCCCCACGGACTATGGCTACACCTTC CAWSVPPTDYGYTF
few - TRBJ2-7 TRBV4-3 TGCGCCAGCAGCCAAGATCGTTTTTACGGCGAGCAGTACTTC CASSQDRFYGEQYF
few TRBD1 TRBJ2-2 TRBV29-1 TGCAGCGTTGGATCCCCAGGACAGGGGGCACTTTTT CSVGSPGQGALF
- - TRBJ2-5 TRBV18 TGTGCCAGCTCTCTCGGGCGGGACAGAGGAACCCAAGAGACCCAGTACTTC CASSLGRDRGTQETQYF
- TRBD1 TRBJ1-2 TRBV19 TGTGCCAGTAGTATACGTCTAGGGGGCGCTTCCTACTATGGCTACACCTTC CASSIRLGGASYYGYTF
once - TRBJ1-5 TRBV6-6 TGTGCCAGCTGTCGGTCCGGGACGCAGGCGAATCAGCCCCAGCATTTT CASCRSGTQANQPQHF
- TRBD1 TRBJ2-7 TRBV18 TGTGCCAGCTCGTCGGGGACAGGGAACGAGCAGTACTTC CASSSGTGNEQYF
- - TRBJ2-7 TRBV6-5 TGTGCCAGCAGTTACGGGACAAGTTCTTCTGGGCAGTACTTC CASSYGTSSSGQYF
- TRBD1 TRBJ1-6 TRBV2 TGTGCCAGCAGTGACCTCAGGGACAGCCCCCTCCACTTT CASSDLRDSPLHF
- - TRBJ2-7 TRBV6-1 TGTGCCAGCAGTGGTCAGGGAGGCAGCGTGTACGAGCAGTACTTC CASSGQGGSVYEQYF
- TRBD2 TRBJ2-3 TRBV27 TGTGCCAGCACCTCCTATATTGGACTAGCGGGAGGCCCCGATACGCAGTATTTT CASTSYIGLAGGPDTQYF
- - TRBJ2-7 TRBV10-2 TGCGCCAGCAGTGATTACAGGGTGGGAGAGCAGTACTTC CASSDYRVGEQYF
few - TRBJ1-2 TRBV9 TGTGCCAGCAGCGCAGAGGACAGAGCTAACTATGGCTACACCTTC CASSAEDRANYGYTF
- - TRBJ1-3 TRBV12-5 TGTGCTAGTGGTTTAGCTTGGGGCGCGACGGCTGGAAACACCATATATTTT CASGLAWGATAGNTIYF
- TRBD2 TRBJ2-1 TRBV30 TGTGCCTGGATGAAACGACTAGCGACATACAATGAGCAGTTCTTC CAWMKRLATYNEQFF
- TRBD2 TRBJ2-1 TRBV30 TGTGCCTGGGGCAGGGGAGCGGGGGGCTACAATGAGCAGTTCTTC CAWGRGAGGYNEQFF
- - TRBJ1-2 TRBV7-8 TGTGCCAGCAGCTTATATAACGGATCCCCCGGCTACACCTTC CASSLYNGSPGYTF
- - TRBJ1-4 TRBV15 TGTGCCACCAGCGAAATGGGGGGAATTAATGAAAAACTGTTTTTT CATSEMGGINEKLFF
few - TRBJ1-5 TRBV30 TGTGCCTGGAGTGTTTCGTTCTCGTCGGGAGGTCAGCCCCAGCATTTT CAWSVSFSSGGQPQHF
few TRBD1 TRBJ1-1 TRBV5-6 TGTGCCAGCAGCTCTAGTAGGACAGGGCGACACACTGAAGCTTTCTTT CASSSSRTGRHTEAFF
few TRBD1 TRBJ1-2 TRBV11-2 TGTGCCAGCAGAATCGGACAGGGGGCATCCGATGGCTACACCTTC CASRIGQGASDGYTF
- - TRBJ2-5 TRBV20-1 TGCAGCGAAAGAAAAGAGACCCAGTACTTC CSERKETQYF
- - TRBJ1-3 TRBV9 TGTGCCAGCAGCCCGACAGGTCCGGGAAACACCATATATTTT CASSPTGPGNTIYF
once - TRBJ2-3 TRBV4-3 TGCGCCAGCAGCCACGGAACCTTAGCGGCGCAGTATTTT CASSHGTLAAQYF
- - TRBJ2-1 TRBV19 TGTGCCAGTAGTATCGGCCCAGAGCAGTTCTTC CASSIGPEQFF